This paragraph covers one T cell receptor (beta chain) sequence. Its specificity is unknown. The assay was immunoSEQ multiplex PCR, and TCRdb's table has in-frame clones only and misses some. Counted here are 30,000 or so clones, around 80% occurring once; the ten biggest clones make up 18%. Time point meaning: cycle 4 day 1 (C4D1), after 6 weeks of nivolumab. With no exception, relapse followed autologous stem cell transplantation in all patients, and brentuximab vedotin exposure varied. Best overall response was complete response, partial response or progressive disease in these relapsed/refractory classical Hodgkin lymphoma patients. This entry belongs to a study of PD-1 blockade in classical Hodgkin lymphoma. The wider study: On a schedule of every 2 weeks, patients received nivolumab 3 mg/kg intravenously. Study findings and constraints: Patients were excluded if nivolumab began under 1 year after ASCT (the autologous transplant). Newly diagnosed patients were reported to start with lower TCR diversity than healthy donors.

V lost 6 bases, J lost 6 bases, and 17 bases stayed unmatched. In germline, CDR1 is KGHSH, CDR2 LQKENI. The CDR3 contains 17 residues. Sequences were derived from peripheral blood mononuclear cells (PBMCs), sampled before the fourth cycle of nivolumab. The source of this sequence is a human donor with classical Hodgkin lymphoma. The V gene is TRBV18, the J gene TRBJ2-7; 10 bases fit TRBD2. The CDR3 coding sequence is TGTGCCAGCTCCCGCCGTGAGCAGCGGGGGGGCCCCAGCGAGCAGTACTTC. Amino acids: CASSRREQRGGPSEQYF.